This T cell receptor (beta chain) was observed in a study of T cell clonotyping in hematopoietic cell transplantation. Described time point: recipient sample about 28 days before transplant, after cytoreduction. Germline CDR1 WSHSY, CDR2 SAAADI. Unmatched junction bases numbered 6, after V lost 6 bases and J lost 4 bases. There are 14 residues in the CDR3. Using immunoSEQ multiplex PCR, the repertoire was profiled, and TCRdb retains in-frame clones only, with some absent. The table has roughly 48,000 clones, roughly 80% seen once. The chain couples TRBV10-2 to TRBJ2-5, with TRBD1 matching over 9 bases. The source is a man aged 60-69 years with myelodysplastic syndrome. Some clones in this sample may be carry-over from other donors' samples. The sequences come from peripheral blood mononuclear cells, collected before stem cell transplant. The CDR3 sequence is CASRGQGFGETQYF. CDR3 nucleotides: TGCGCCAGCAGGGGACAGGGATTCGGAGAGACCCAGTACTTC.